The clone carrying this TCR beta chain has more than one count but fewer than ten. These data are taken from a study of blood T cell repertoires in COVID-19. In the study overall: Acute-phase and convalescent COVID-19 samples originated in the United States, Italy and Spain. T cells, B-cell-depleted T cells, or PBMCs provided the cDNA or gDNA that served as material.

The V and J ends lost 5 bases and 2 bases, in that order; junction bases with no gene match: 10. The CDR3 loop spans 17 amino acids. Per germline, CDR1 LNHDA and CDR2 SQIVND (reference sequence). Sequencing was performed with immunoSEQ multiplex PCR; in TCRdb, only in-frame clones are kept and a portion is missing. The repertoire holds 240,000 or so clones, with 75% to 90% as singletons. The material sequenced was PBMCs or T cells enriched from blood (not recorded which). This clonotype originated in a woman aged 40 to 49 with acute COVID-19. The gene calls are TRBV19 and TRBJ2-2; 8 nucleotides line up with TRBD2. CDR3 bases: TGTGCCAGTAGTCCCCCGTTAGCGGGATACAACACCGGGGAGCTGTTTTTT. Its protein product is CASSPPLAGYNTGELFF.